These 17 T cell receptor beta chains originate from one sample sequenced in a study of blood T cell repertoires in COVID-19. Profiling relied on immunoSEQ multiplex PCR, and the TCRdb table lists in-frame clones only, not all of them. Here the sample spans nearly 110,000 clones, about 89% being singletons. The specimen sequenced was peripheral blood. The receptors here all came from a young woman with acute or convalescent COVID-19.

The chain is built from TRBV5-1 and TRBJ1-5; 10 nucleotides line up with TRBD1. V lost 4 bases and J lost 2; bases outside the gene matches: 3. This CDR3 is 15 amino acids long. Germline V gene sequence: CDR1 SGHRS, CDR2 YFSETQ. The CDR3 nucleotides are TGCGCCAGCAGCCTCGGGACAGGGGGCAATCAGCCCCAGCATTTT. As protein: CASSLGTGGNQPQHF. The complete variable domain, with remaining parts taken from reference TRBV5-1 and TRBJ1-5, reads KAGVTQTPRYLIKTRGQQVTLSCSPISGHRSVSWYQQTPGQGLQFLFEYFSETQRNKGNFPGRFSGRQFSNSRSEMNVSTLELGDSALYLCASSLGTGGNQPQHFGDGTRLSIL.

The CDR3 sequence: CASTLDRGIAPLHF. The CDR3 DNA follows: TGTGCCAGCACCCTAGACAGGGGGATAGCACCCCTCCACTTT. The V call is TRBV6-6, the J call TRBJ1-6, with 9 bases aligning to TRBD1. CDR3 length: 14 amino acids. The germline CDR1 and CDR2 sequences are MNHNY and SVGAGI (reference sequence). V shed 7 bases and J 11 bases; nucleotides not matched to a gene: 9.

The gene calls are TRBV28 and TRBJ2-3; possibly TRBD1 for D (6 bases). This CDR3 comprises 15 residues. Trimming cost V 4 bases and J 6 bases, with 17 bases left between them. In germline, CDR1 is MDHEN, CDR2 SYDVKM. The CDR3: CASSSDRLESDTQYF. The CDR3 DNA sequence: TGTGCCAGCAGTTCCGACAGGCTCGAGAGTGATACGCAGTATTTT.

The chain links TRBV9 to TRBJ1-3, with 7 bases fitting TRBD1. This CDR3 has 14 amino acids. J was trimmed by 8 bases and V by 2 bases; bases with no gene match: 7. Germline V gives CDR1 SGDLS, CDR2 YYNGEE. As DNA, the CDR3 is TGTGCCAGCAGCGTTAAAGGACAGGTGGACACCATATATTTT. It translates to CASSVKGQVDTIYF. Looking up the rest from reference TRBV9 and TRBJ1-3 gives the full variable domain: DSGVTQTPKHLITATGQRVTLRCSPRSGDLSVYWYQQSLDQGLQFLIQYYNGEERAKGNILERFSAQQFPDLHSELNLSSLELGDSALYFCASSVKGQVDTIYFGEGSWLTVV.

The chain is built from TRBV9 and TRBJ2-7; 7 nucleotides align to TRBD1. Germline trimming cut 4 bases from V and 1 base from J; bases unmatched to any gene: 8. Germline CDR1 is SGDLS and CDR2 is YYNGEE. The CDR3 is 15 residues long. DNA of the CDR3: TGTGCCAGCAGCCCGGGACAGACTGCATCCTACGAGCAGTACTTC. Protein product: CASSPGQTASYEQYF.

This chain uses TRBV24-1 with TRBJ1-5; 12 nucleotides align to TRBD1. The CDR3 totals 14 residues. Losses at the gene ends were 7 bases for V and 7 bases for J; bases not matched to a gene: 4. Per the germline V gene, CDR1 is KGHDR and CDR2 is SFDVKD. CDR3 in DNA: TGTGCCACCAGGGGACAGGGGGCAGGACAGCCCCAGCATTTT. It is translated as CATRGQGAGQPQHF.

This chain connects TRBV28 to TRBJ1-1; 9 positions match TRBD1. J lost 4 bases, V lost 6 bases, and 3 bases had no gene match. CDR3 length: 13 amino acids. Germline CDR1 and CDR2: MDHEN and SYDVKM. The CDR3 is CASSLGQGTEAFF. Written as DNA, the CDR3 is TGTGCCAGCAGCTTGGGACAGGGCACTGAAGCTTTCTTT.

The chain carries TRBV9 and TRBJ2-1; 12 bases fit TRBD2. The CDR3 is 16 residues long. Per germline, CDR1 SGDLS and CDR2 YYNGEE. V was clipped by 1 base and J by 7 bases; unmatched bases: 6. The CDR3 spells CASSVSSSGRENEQFF. CDR3 in DNA: TGTGCCAGCAGCGTAAGTTCTAGCGGGAGGGAGAATGAGCAGTTCTTC.

The gene calls are TRBV5-6 and TRBJ1-2; TRBD1 matches 7 bases. Germline CDR1 reads SGHDT; CDR2 reads YYEEEE. This CDR3 has 15 residues. V dropped 5 bases and J dropped 1; count of bases not matched to a gene: 8. Written as DNA, the CDR3 is TGTGCCAGCAGACAAGGGACAGCGTTTAACTATGGCTACACCTTC. Its protein is CASRQGTAFNYGYTF.

This chain uses TRBV3-1 (or the pseudogene TRBV3-2) with TRBJ1-6; a weak D match, TRBD1 (5 bases). Trimming removed 0 bases at V and 6 bases at J, with 18 bases between. The CDR3 loop spans 18 amino acids. Germline V CDR1 and CDR2: LGHDT, YNNKEL (reference sequence). The CDR3 here is CASSQEWGGVPGNSPLHF. The CDR3 nucleotides read TGTGCCAGCAGCCAAGAATGGGGGGGGGTTCCGGGTAATTCACCCCTCCACTTT.

The genes are TRBV27 and TRBJ2-7, with D possibly matching TRBD1 (5 bases). Trimming took off 0 bases at V and 2 bases at J, with 11 bases between the two ends. The CDR3 totals 15 residues. Germline V gene data show CDR1 as MNHEY and CDR2 as SMNVEV (reference sequence). Here the CDR3 reads CASSLSIPDTYEQYF. CDR3 nucleotides: TGTGCCAGCAGTTTATCGATTCCGGACACCTACGAGCAGTACTTC.

The J gene is TRBJ2-1, the V gene TRBV7-8, with a tentative D call TRBD2 (6 bases). Germline V lookup: CDR1 SGHVS, CDR2 FQNEAQ. V gave up 0 bases and J gave up 6 bases, with 9 bases separating them. There are 14 residues in the CDR3. The CDR3 reads CASSLAGLLNEQFF. The CDR3 bases are TGTGCCAGCAGCTTAGCGGGACTCCTCAATGAGCAGTTCTTC.

The chain has TRBV6-2 or TRBV6-3 and TRBJ1-2; 10 positions match TRBD1. This CDR3 spans 15 amino acids. CDR1 is MNHEY, CDR2 SVGEGT, per germline. V shed 2 bases and J 7 bases; nucleotides not matched to a gene: 7. The CDR3 nucleotides read TGTGCCAGCAGTTACCACGGGACAGGGGATCCTGGCTACACCTTC. Its translation is CASSYHGTGDPGYTF.

This sequence joins TRBV18 and TRBJ1-4, with a possible D match to TRBD1 (6 bases). This CDR3 contains 15 residues. Germline assignment: CDR1 KGHSH and CDR2 LQKENI. V lost 3 bases and J lost 7, with 15 bases in between. The CDR3 DNA reads TGTGCCAGCTCACCGTCGGGACATAGAGCTGAAAAACTGTTTTTT. It translates to CASSPSGHRAEKLFF.

This chain uses TRBV11-2 with TRBJ1-2; 9 nucleotides line up with TRBD1. The CDR3 sequence is 13 residues long. CDR1 and CDR2 from the germline V gene are SGHAT and FQNNGV. The V and J ends lost 4 bases and 6 bases, in that order; junction bases with no gene match: 3. CDR3 residues: CASSSQGADGYTF. The CDR3 DNA reads TGTGCCAGCAGCTCACAGGGGGCTGATGGCTACACCTTC.

The rearrangement uses TRBV30 and TRBJ2-2; tentative D call: TRBD2 (7 bases). Germline CDR1 is GTSNPN and CDR2 is SVGIG (reference sequence). The V gene lost 2 bases and the J gene lost 7 bases, with 11 bases spanning the gap. The CDR3 length is 13 residues. The CDR3 DNA reads as TGTGCCTGGAGTTGGGAGGGGGTCGGGGAGCTGTTTTTT. Translating it yields CAWSWEGVGELFF.

The sample holds a few counts of this clone. The chain combines TRBV19 with TRBJ1-1, with TRBD1 matching over 7 bases. Trimming removed 10 bases from V and 0 bases from J; junction bases left unmatched: 11. This CDR3 spans 15 amino acids. Germline assignment: CDR1 LNHDA and CDR2 SQIVND (reference sequence). The CDR3 coding sequence is TGTGCCACAAATACGCCCGGACAGGTGAACACTGAAGCTTTCTTT. As protein: CATNTPGQVNTEAFF.